Below, 10 T cell receptor beta chains from the same sample are listed, as sequenced in a study of control samples from healthy donors and cancer patients. The method was immunoSEQ multiplex PCR; TCRdb's version includes in-frame clones alone and lacks a portion of them. The top ten hold roughly 0.8% of the sample, which has some 49,000 clones, approximately 92% seen once. The sample comprised PBMCs. Source of these receptors: a man aged 25-45 years with colorectal cancer.

DNA for the CDR3: TGTGCCAGCAGCCCCCTCGGCCGACGTACTTATGGCTACACCTTC. Amino acid sequence: CASSPLGRRTYGYTF. This sequence joins TRBV7-8 and TRBJ1-2, with D unclear. CDR1 is SGHVS and CDR2 is FQNEAQ in the germline V gene. The CDR3 length is 15 residues. V was pared by 5 bases and J by 5 bases, with 18 bases between.

The chain combines TRBV14 with TRBJ2-7; weak D call: TRBD1 (5 bases). V was pared by 5 bases and J by 4 bases, with 30 bases between. Germline CDR1 reads SGHDN; CDR2 reads FVKESK. The CDR3 sequence is 19 residues long. The CDR3 region is CASSAFRQSVPPHPYEQYF. The CDR3 DNA reads TGTGCCAGCAGCGCATTCAGACAGTCTGTACCCCCCCATCCTTACGAGCAGTACTTC.

The rearrangement links TRBV27 to TRBJ1-1, with TRBD1 as a possible D gene (6 bases). The CDR3 has 14 residues. CDR1 MNHEY and CDR2 SMNVEV come from the germline V gene (reference sequence). Trimming left V 5 bases short and J 0 bases short, with 10 bases between. CDR3 sequence: CASSPGQMNTEAFF. The CDR3 DNA reads TGTGCCAGCAGTCCCGGACAGATGAACACTGAAGCTTTCTTT.

This clone was counted a single time. The chain links TRBV19 to TRBJ1-3, with D perhaps TRBD1 (5 bases). Germline lookup yields CDR1 LNHDA and CDR2 SQIVND (reference sequence). Trimming took 7 bases from V and 3 from J, leaving 16 bases between them. The length of the CDR3 is 15 residues. The CDR3 here is CASMGERDGGNTIYF. Here the CDR3 DNA reads TGTGCCAGTATGGGGGAGAGGGACGGTGGAAACACCATATATTTT.

This chain connects TRBV2 to TRBJ2-2, with 10 bases that match TRBD2. This CDR3 comprises 17 residues. J lost 4 bases, V lost 4 bases, and 9 bases had no gene match. CDR1 SNHLY and CDR2 FYNNEI come from the germline V gene. The CDR3 DNA follows: TGTGCCAGCAGTGGTCCTAGCGGGGGATATGCCACCGGGGAGCTGTTTTTT. Its translation is CASSGPSGGYATGELFF. Drawing the rest from reference TRBV2 and TRBJ2-2, the complete variable domain is EPEVTQTPSHQVTQMGQEVILRCVPISNHLYFYWYRQILGQKVEFLVSFYNNEISEKSEIFDDQFSVERPDGSNFTLKIRSTKLEDSAMYFCASSGPSGGYATGELFFGEGSRLTVL.

The chain employs TRBV7-6 and TRBJ1-3, with D possibly being TRBD1 (5 bases). The CDR3 is 15 amino acids. V was shortened by 2 bases and J by 0 bases, with 8 bases between the two germline ends. Germline CDR1 reads SGHVS; CDR2 reads FNYEAQ. CDR3 nucleotide sequence: TGTGCCAGCAGCTTATGGGGGGGCTCTGGAAACACCATATATTTT. Translated, it gives CASSLWGGSGNTIYF.

This clone was observed once. V usage is TRBV19 and J usage is TRBJ2-2; TRBD1 matches 7 bases. There are 16 residues in the CDR3. The germline gives CDR1 LNHDA, CDR2 SQIVND (reference sequence). V shed 1 base and J 5 bases; nucleotides not matched to a gene: 7. CDR3 in amino acids: CASSIGGTAPTGELFF. The CDR3 DNA sequence: TGTGCCAGTAGTATAGGGGGGACAGCCCCAACCGGGGAGCTGTTTTTT.

The chain links TRBV6-5 to TRBJ2-1; D not certain. The germline V gene has CDR1 MNHEY and CDR2 SVGAGI. Trimming shortened V by 0 bases and J by 8 bases, and 11 bases separated the two germline ends. This CDR3 region has 14 residues. The CDR3 spells CASSYSSAGYEQFF. The CDR3 DNA reads TGTGCCAGCAGTTACTCGTCTGCTGGATATGAGCAGTTCTTC.

The V and J genes are TRBV6-5 and TRBJ2-1, with D uncertain. CDR3 length: 10 residues. V lost 8 bases to trimming and J lost 6 bases, with 5 bases between them. The V gene's germline CDR1 is MNHEY and CDR2 SVGAGI. The CDR3 nucleotides read TGTGCCAGCGGGTTCAATGAGCAGTTCTTC. Amino acid sequence: CASGFNEQFF.

This clone was observed a single time. The V call is TRBV4-1, the J call TRBJ2-1, with 10 bases aligning to TRBD2. The CDR3 has 15 residues. V lost 4 bases, J lost 6 bases, and 6 bases stayed unmatched. Germline CDR1 and CDR2: MGHRA and YSYEKL. The DNA for the CDR3 is TGCGCCAGCAGCCGAGTAGCGGGGGGCCCCAATGAGCAGTTCTTC. It is translated as CASSRVAGGPNEQFF.